This entry lists 8 T cell receptor beta chains sequenced from one sample in a study of T cells after yellow fever vaccination. TCRdb re-called the 5' RACE reads through MiXCR, storing one row per CDR3 protein. Among a few hundred thousand distinct CDR3 sequences, about 4% were seen once, and the ten largest hold roughly 25%. The starting material was PBMCs, obtained 5 days after the yellow fever booster vaccination. These receptors were taken from a man younger than 35 who received the YFV17D yellow fever vaccine.

In DNA form, the CDR3 reads TGTGCCAGCAGCGAAGCATTGGGGACCCCACAAGAGACCCAGTACTTC. Its translation is CASSEALGTPQETQYF. This chain uses TRBV7-7 with TRBJ2-5; D is perhaps TRBD1 or TRBD2 (5 bases each). Germline lookup yields CDR1 SSHAT and CDR2 FNYEAQ (reference sequence). The CDR3 consists of 16 residues. V was shortened by 5 bases and J by 2 bases, with 18 bases between the two germline ends.

This clonotype has only a few counts. For the CDR3, the DNA is TGCAGTGCTAGAGATCCTCTCGGGGGGGTGAGCAATGAGCAGTTCTTC. It is translated as CSARDPLGGVSNEQFF. This sequence joins TRBV20-1 and TRBJ2-1; 8 bases match TRBD2. CDR3 size: 16 residues. V lost 0 bases, J lost 6 bases, and 10 bases stayed unmatched. The V gene's germline CDR1 is DFQATT and CDR2 SNEGSKA (reference sequence).

This clonotype was recorded a few times. The CDR3 is CASSPGQGMTDTQYF. CDR3 nucleotides: TGTGCCAGCAGCCCGGGACAGGGTATGACAGATACGCAGTATTTT. The chain carries TRBV7-2 and TRBJ2-3, with 9 bases lining up with TRBD1. Germline CDR1 and CDR2: SGHTA and FQGNSA. The CDR3 covers 15 residues. With V trimmed by 5 bases and J by 3 bases, 6 bases remained unmatched.

Only a few counts were recorded for this clonotype. The CDR3 reads CASSTETNTEAFF. For the CDR3, the DNA is TGTGCCAGCTCGACAGAAACGAACACTGAAGCTTTCTTT. The chain carries TRBV12-3 or TRBV12-4 and TRBJ1-1; D perhaps matches TRBD1 (5 bases). V was trimmed by 8 bases and J by 1 base, leaving 11 bases between them. CDR3 length: 13 amino acids.

The table lists this clonotype with a few counts. The chain links TRBV6-5 to TRBJ2-1; the match to TRBD1 covers 7 bases. V gave up 10 bases and J gave up 9 bases; unmatched junction bases: 9. CDR3 length: 12 residues. Germline CDR1 reads MNHEY; CDR2 reads SVGAGI. The CDR3 loop is CAIGPGGSEQFF. The CDR3 bases are TGTGCCATCGGACCAGGGGGAAGTGAGCAGTTCTTC.

Only a few counts were recorded for this clonotype. The chain recombines TRBV5-4 with TRBJ2-1; 8 bases map to TRBD2. The length of the CDR3 is 15 residues. V was clipped by 0 bases and J by 8 bases; unmatched bases: 7. Germline V gene data show CDR1 as SGHNT and CDR2 as YYREEE (reference sequence). CDR3 loop: CASSLDRGGWDEQFF. CDR3 nucleotide sequence: TGTGCCAGCAGCTTGGATCGGGGGGGCTGGGATGAGCAGTTCTTC.

V usage is TRBV5-1 and J usage is TRBJ1-4; TRBD1 matches at 8 bases. The CDR3 length is 13 residues. V dropped 5 bases and J dropped 5; count of bases not matched to a gene: 2. Germline CDR1 is SGHRS and CDR2 is YFSETQ. In DNA, the CDR3 is TGCGCCAGCAGTTGGGACAGGAATGAAAAACTGTTTTTT. It translates to CASSWDRNEKLFF.

This chain connects TRBV5-1 to TRBJ2-5; D gene uncertain. CDR3 length: 18 residues. Germline-derived CDR1 and CDR2 are SGHRS and YFSETQ. V was shortened by 0 bases and J by 1 base, with 19 bases between the two germline ends. The CDR3 sequence is CASSLGVASRPLQETQYF. The CDR3 DNA reads TGCGCCAGCAGCTTGGGGGTAGCATCCCGCCCCCTCCAAGAGACCCAGTACTTC.